A single sample is the source of the 15 T cell receptor beta chains below, sequenced in a study of cytomegalovirus exposure and HLA in healthy donors. PCR primers comprised 60 Vbeta and 13 Jbeta primers. Sequenced by immunoSEQ multiplex PCR; TCRdb stores in-frame clones only, minus some. The sample yields 150,000 to 200,000 clones, more than 65% seen once. Sequenced input: PBMCs. These receptors were obtained from a woman in her thirties in good health and CMV-seropositive.

This sequence joins TRBV10-2 and TRBJ1-1; TRBD1 might be the D (5 bases). Germline V CDR1 and CDR2: WSHSY, SAAADI. The length of the CDR3 is 11 residues. Trimming took 6 bases from V and 5 from J, leaving 7 bases between them. The CDR3: CASRRGTEAFF. The CDR3 coding sequence is TGCGCCAGCAGGCGGGGGACTGAAGCTTTCTTT.

The CDR3 coding sequence is TGTGCTAGTGGTGCTGCGTACGACATAATCTCGGAAATCAACTATGGCTACACCTTC. This encodes CASGAAYDIISEINYGYTF. The chain employs TRBV12-5 and TRBJ1-2; no reliable D call. V was shortened by 5 bases and J by 2 bases, with 27 bases between the two germline ends. CDR3 size: 19 residues. In germline, CDR1 is LGHNT, CDR2 FRNRAP.

The CDR3 spells CASSASTSGGYEQYF. The CDR3 nucleotides read TGTGCCAGCAGCGCTTCCACTAGCGGGGGATACGAGCAGTACTTC. This rearrangement joins TRBV7-6 to TRBJ2-7; 11 nucleotides align to TRBD2. CDR3 size: 15 residues. CDR1 and CDR2 from the germline V gene are SGHVS and FNYEAQ. The V segment lost 5 bases and the J segment 4 bases; nucleotides outside the gene matches: 7.

The chain recombines TRBV5-1 with TRBJ1-3, with 7 nucleotides matching TRBD1. Trimming at V came to 4 bases and at J to 0 bases, leaving 4 bases not matched to a gene. CDR3 length: 15 residues. The germline CDR1 and CDR2 sequences are SGHRS and YFSETQ. The CDR3 sequence is CASSQDRSSGNTIYF. The CDR3 DNA follows: TGCGCCAGCAGCCAGGACAGGAGCTCTGGAAACACCATATATTTT.

A single count supports this clone. The rearrangement joins TRBV6-1 to TRBJ2-3, with D possibly TRBD2 on 7 matching bases. CDR3 size: 13 residues. Germline V lookup: CDR1 MNHNS, CDR2 SASEGT. V lost 8 bases and J lost 6, with 15 bases in between. The CDR3 region is CASDWEGEDTQYF. CDR3 nucleotides: TGTGCCAGCGATTGGGAGGGGGAGGATACGCAGTATTTT.

The rearrangement uses TRBV10-2 and TRBJ2-2; tentatively, D is TRBD2 (6 bases). The germline gives CDR1 WSHSY, CDR2 SAAADI. The V end was cut by 0 bases, the J end by 5 bases, with 16 bases between. This CDR3 spans 17 amino acids. The CDR3 loop reads CASSESTGRRETGELFF. CDR3 DNA sequence: TGCGCCAGCAGTGAGTCGACGGGTCGCCGGGAGACCGGGGAGCTGTTTTTT.

J is TRBJ2-1 and V is TRBV18; 8 bases agree with TRBD1. The V segment lost 3 bases and the J segment 9 bases; nucleotides outside the gene matches: 7. The CDR3 covers 14 residues. The V gene's germline CDR1 is KGHSH and CDR2 LQKENI. CDR3 protein: CASSPERDRGEQFF. In DNA, the CDR3 is TGTGCCAGCTCACCGGAAAGAGACAGGGGTGAGCAGTTCTTC.

This chain connects TRBV5-5 to TRBJ1-2; maybe TRBD1 (5 bases). This CDR3 contains 13 residues. Germline V gene data show CDR1 as SGHKS and CDR2 as YYEKEE (reference sequence). Trimming took off 3 bases at V and 2 bases at J, with 8 bases between the two ends. The CDR3 region has the DNA TGTGCCAGCAGCTGCGACAGCAACTATGGCTACACCTTC. Protein product: CASSCDSNYGYTF.

The V gene is TRBV4-1, the J gene TRBJ2-7; perhaps TRBD1 as D (6 bases). The CDR3 contains 15 residues. Trimming left V 0 bases short and J 4 bases short, with 13 bases between. Germline CDR1 reads MGHRA; CDR2 reads YSYEKL. The CDR3 here is CASSQDGGRGYEQYF. CDR3 coding DNA: TGCGCCAGCAGCCAAGATGGCGGCAGGGGTTACGAGCAGTACTTC.

The rearrangement uses TRBV18 and TRBJ1-2, with 11 bases lining up with TRBD1. Per germline, CDR1 KGHSH and CDR2 LQKENI. The ends lost 0 bases at V and 3 bases at J; junction bases unmatched: 3. The CDR3 length is 16 residues. The chain's CDR3 is CASSPPWDRGYYGYTF. CDR3 coding DNA: TGTGCCAGCTCACCACCGTGGGACAGGGGGTACTATGGCTACACCTTC.

This clone was observed once. This chain connects TRBV4-1 to TRBJ1-2; 8 bases map to TRBD1. This CDR3 comprises 15 residues. Germline lookup yields CDR1 MGHRA and CDR2 YSYEKL. Germline trimming cut 1 base from V and 5 bases from J; bases unmatched to any gene: 6. The CDR3 DNA reads as TGCGCCAGCAGCCAAGTAGCAGGGGGCGATTATGGCTACACCTTC. Amino acid sequence: CASSQVAGGDYGYTF.

The table lists this clone with a few counts. This chain joins TRBV30 and TRBJ1-6, with D possibly TRBD1 on 6 matching bases. Germline CDR1 and CDR2: GTSNPN and SVGIG (reference sequence). The CDR3 covers 16 residues. The V end lost 4 bases, the J end lost 1 base, and 14 bases lay between the germline ends. CDR3 region: CAWNPGRGSYNSPLHF. The CDR3 region has the DNA TGTGCCTGGAACCCTGGAAGGGGGTCCTATAATTCACCCCTCCACTTT.

CDR3 in amino acids: CASSFLQGTGELFF. The CDR3 DNA follows: TGTGCCAGCAGCTTCCTGCAGGGCACCGGGGAGCTGTTTTTT. The J gene is TRBJ2-2, the V gene TRBV5-8; D may be TRBD1 (5 bases). The germline V and J ends were trimmed by 2 bases and 4 bases, with 9 bases remaining between them. Germline V gene lookup returns CDR1 SGHTS and CDR2 YDEGEE. The CDR3 length is 14 residues.

This sequence joins TRBV27 and TRBJ2-1, with 8 bases lining up with TRBD2. The CDR3 is made up of 14 amino acids. The ends lost 0 bases at V and 5 bases at J; junction bases unmatched: 0. Germline CDR1 MNHEY, CDR2 SMNVEV (reference sequence). This CDR3 is CASSLSRGDNEQFF. CDR3 nucleotides: TGTGCCAGCAGTTTATCGCGGGGGGACAATGAGCAGTTCTTC.

The chain carries TRBV6-6 and TRBJ1-4; 7 bases match TRBD1. Germline CDR1 reads MNHNY; CDR2 reads SVGAGI (reference sequence). The CDR3 contains 14 residues. The V segment lost 3 bases and the J segment 4 bases; nucleotides outside the gene matches: 2. CDR3 sequence reads: CASSYRQGNEKLFF. The CDR3, as DNA: TGTGCCAGCAGTTATCGACAGGGTAATGAAAAACTGTTTTTT.